This is a list of T cell receptor beta chains from one sample in a study of chemoradiotherapy in HPV16-positive cancers. TCRdb keeps only in-frame clones here, not all; method: immunoSEQ multiplex PCR. The top ten hold about 20% of the sample, which has fewer than 30,000 clones, roughly nine tenths seen once. The input for sequencing was blood, taken from a patient who underwent chemoradiotherapy. Source of these receptors: a human donor with HPV-associated anogenital cancer. Each CDR3 is given with its conserved first and last residue. D genes are given only for firm matches. The size of a clone is reported for some rows only, either as once, few or many, or as a class for expanded clones.

d_call,j_call,clone_size,v_call,cdr3_length,cdr3_aa,cdr3_nt
NA,TRBJ1-5,few,TRBV6-6,15,CASSSYGGEDQPQHF,TGTGCCAGCAGTTCCTACGGGGGGGAGGATCAGCCCCAGCATTTT
NA,TRBJ2-5,NA,TRBV7-8,15,CASSLVGSPGETQYF,TGTGCCAGCAGCTTAGTGGGCAGCCCGGGAGAGACCCAGTACTTC
TRBD1,TRBJ2-5,NA,TRBV7-6,17,CASSLAPGQGVGETQYF,TGTGCCAGCAGCTTAGCTCCGGGACAGGGGGTTGGGGAGACCCAGTACTTC
NA,TRBJ2-7,NA,TRBV5-1,13,CASSLSELGEQYF,TGCGCCAGCAGCTTGTCGGAGCTAGGTGAGCAGTACTTC
NA,TRBJ2-2,once,TRBV9,12,CASSVVTGELFF,TGTGCCAGCAGCGTAGTCACCGGGGAGCTGTTTTTT
NA,TRBJ2-2,NA,TRBV7-6,14,CASRDPQGSGELFF,TGTGCCAGCAGAGACCCCCAAGGGAGCGGGGAGCTGTTTTTT
NA,TRBJ2-7,NA,TRBV10-3,12,CAISEAGDEQYF,TGTGCCATCAGTGAGGCTGGGGACGAGCAGTACTTC
NA,TRBJ2-1,NA,TRBV28,14,CASTVRVRFGEQFF,TGTGCCAGCACCGTCAGGGTCCGCTTTGGGGAGCAGTTCTTC
NA,TRBJ2-1,NA,TRBV5-8,15,CASSLSHSSYNEQFF,TGTGCCAGCAGTCTTTCCCACTCCTCCTACAATGAGCAGTTCTTC
NA,TRBJ2-7,NA,TRBV18,14,CASSYGTPLNEQYF,TGTGCCAGCTCCTACGGGACTCCGCTCAACGAGCAGTACTTC
NA,TRBJ1-2,NA,TRBV7-9,11,CASIYPYGYTF,TGTGCCAGCATCTATCCATATGGCTACACCTTC
TRBD2,TRBJ2-5,once,TRBV6-5,15,CASSYASGSYETQYF,TGTGCCAGCAGTTACGCTAGCGGGAGTTACGAGACCCAGTACTTC
TRBD1,TRBJ2-7,NA,TRBV27,13,CASSRQGAYEQYF,TGTGCCAGCAGTCGACAGGGAGCCTACGAGCAGTACTTC
NA,TRBJ2-7,NA,TRBV4-2,16,CASSQETSFIAYEQYF,TGTGCCAGCAGCCAAGAGACCTCCTTCATAGCCTACGAGCAGTACTTC
NA,TRBJ2-3,NA,TRBV11-3,14,CASSSRLDPDTQYF,TGTGCCAGCAGCTCCCGACTAGATCCAGATACGCAGTATTTT
TRBD1,TRBJ2-1,NA,TRBV4-1,14,CASSQVTGGFEQFF,TGCGCCAGCAGCCAAGTTACAGGGGGCTTTGAGCAGTTCTTC
NA,TRBJ2-6,NA,TRBV7-6,17,CASSLEAANSGANVLTF,TGTGCCAGCAGCTTAGAGGCCGCCAACTCTGGGGCCAACGTCCTGACTTTC
NA,TRBJ2-1,NA,TRBV5-4,16,CASSLGAGSSYNEQFF,TGTGCCAGCAGCTTGGGGGCGGGGAGCTCCTACAATGAGCAGTTCTTC
NA,TRBJ2-7,NA,TRBV29-1,11,CSVKNLNEQYF,TGCAGCGTTAAGAACCTGAACGAGCAGTACTTC
TRBD1,TRBJ1-1,NA,TRBV30,14,CAWSTGTGGNEAFF,TGTGCCTGGAGTACCGGGACAGGGGGCAACGAAGCTTTCTTT
NA,TRBJ1-5,NA,TRBV27,14,CASSRIGGNQPQHF,TGTGCCAGCAGCCGGATAGGGGGCAATCAGCCCCAGCATTTT
NA,TRBJ2-2,NA,TRBV28,11,CASSLSGELFF,TGTGCCAGCAGTTTGTCCGGGGAGCTGTTTTTT
TRBD1,TRBJ1-2,NA,TRBV27,12,CASKGQGNGYTF,TGTGCCAGCAAGGGACAGGGCAATGGCTACACCTTC
NA,TRBJ2-1,NA,TRBV7-8,14,CASSLTGEVNEQFF,TGTGCCAGCAGCTTAACGGGGGAGGTCAATGAGCAGTTCTTC
NA,TRBJ1-1,NA,TRBV5-1,14,CASSLQGPGPEAFF,TGCGCCAGCAGCTTGCAGGGGCCCGGACCTGAAGCTTTCTTT
NA,TRBJ1-2,once,TRBV2,12,CASSDRGRGYTF,TGTGCCAGCAGTGACCGGGGTCGGGGCTACACCTTC
NA,TRBJ2-1,once,TRBV6-4,16,CASSDSLTGSYNEQFF,TGTGCCAGCAGTGACTCCCTCACAGGGAGCTACAATGAGCAGTTCTTC
NA,TRBJ1-2,NA,TRBV29-1,13,CSVEWGGTGGYTF,TGCAGCGTTGAGTGGGGGGGAACAGGTGGCTACACCTTC
TRBD1,TRBJ2-7,NA,TRBV27,14,CASSSGTAPYEQYF,TGTGCCAGCAGTTCCGGGACAGCCCCGTACGAGCAGTACTTC
NA,TRBJ1-5,few,TRBV10-3,15,CAISESRTQNQPQHF,TGTGCCATCAGTGAGTCGCGGACCCAAAATCAGCCCCAGCATTTT
TRBD2,TRBJ2-1,once,TRBV6-6,16,CASSYSQAGRYNEQFF,TGTGCCAGCAGTTACTCGCAAGCGGGACGCTACAATGAGCAGTTCTTC
NA,TRBJ2-5,NA,TRBV12-5,14,CASGLIGAQETQYF,TGTGCTAGTGGTTTGATAGGGGCACAAGAGACCCAGTACTTC
TRBD1,TRBJ1-2,NA,TRBV10-3,15,CAISEPGGTDRGYTF,TGTGCCATCAGTGAGCCCGGGGGGACAGACCGTGGCTACACCTTC
TRBD2,TRBJ2-3,NA,TRBV18,15,CASSPLAGGTDTQYF,TGTGCCAGCTCACCACTAGCGGGGGGCACAGATACGCAGTATTTT
NA,TRBJ1-1,once,TRBV7-2,13,CASSFDQGAEAFF,TGTGCCAGCAGCTTTGACCAGGGCGCTGAAGCTTTCTTT
NA,TRBJ2-1,NA,TRBV7-3,15,CASSLFQGADNEQFF,TGTGCCAGCAGCTTATTCCAGGGCGCCGACAATGAGCAGTTCTTC
NA,TRBJ2-7,NA,TRBV27,14,CASKGGTTSYEQYF,TGTGCCAGCAAAGGCGGCACTACCTCCTACGAGCAGTACTTC
TRBD1,TRBJ1-1,NA,TRBV5-5,13,CASTGTGGTEAFF,TGTGCCAGCACCGGGACAGGCGGGACTGAAGCTTTCTTT
NA,TRBJ2-4,NA,TRBV18,16,CASSPPQGEGKNIQYF,TGTGCCAGCTCACCACCCCAGGGGGAGGGCAAAAACATTCAGTACTTC
NA,TRBJ1-1,NA,TRBV20-1,11,CSATTNTEAFF,TGCAGTGCTACGACTAACACTGAAGCTTTCTTT
TRBD1,TRBJ1-1,NA,TRBV5-1,17,CASSLEGTGGPNTEAFF,TGCGCCAGCAGCTTGGAGGGGACAGGGGGGCCGAACACTGAAGCTTTCTTT